The TCR beta chain described here comes from a study of blood T cell repertoires in COVID-19. Study-wide context: Acute and convalescent COVID-19 samples came from the United States, Italy and Spain. The cDNA or gDNA used as material had been derived from T cells, B-cell-depleted T cells, or PBMCs.

Per the authors' pipeline: The assay estimated nucleated cells by amplifying reference gene primers. TCRdb keeps only in-frame clones here, not all; method: immunoSEQ multiplex PCR. V, J and clone size reflect that table, while D and trimming were determined from the DNA. This sample yields about 210,000 clones, of which 82% are seen a single time; 5.2% belongs to the top ten. During active infection, Seattle patients enrolled and were then monitored through disease. This clone was observed once. The CDR3 covers 14 residues. CDR1 MNHEY and CDR2 SMNVEV come from the germline V gene (reference sequence). V was clipped by 6 bases and J by 3 bases, with 15 bases between them.

Sample: peripheral blood. This chain uses TRBV27 with TRBJ2-7; a possible D gene is TRBD1 (6 bases). This clonotype was sampled from a woman aged 70-85 years with COVID-19, enrolled during active disease. CDR3 coding DNA: TGTGCCAGCAGATACCGGGACACCTTCTACGAGCAGTACTTC. This sequence encodes CASRYRDTFYEQYF.